The next 8 T cell receptor beta chains were all read from a single sample in a study of beta chain features in type 1 diabetes (dated by TCRdb to the late 2010s). Libraries came from the immunoSEQ multiplex PCR assay. The entire amount of isolated RNA was reverse transcribed using the High Capacity cDNA Reverse Transcription Kit, so the sequenced TCRB transcripts were expressed ones. TCRdb limited this immuneACCESS table to in-frame rearrangements with V and J called. A share of clones is missing; checked studies link under half to unresolved V genes, and the rest is unexplained. Recorded for this sample are around 300,000 clones; around 10% of them occurred a single time. Together, the top ten hold around 0.015% of the sample. The sequencing sample was made of naive CD4+ T cells from blood. The sample's cell subset or site label, in plain terms: true naive CD4+ T cells. The source is a woman in her 30s in good health.

The table lists this clone with a few counts. This chain connects TRBV11-2 to TRBJ1-5; TRBD1 aligns across 8 bases. The trim removed 5 bases at V and 9 bases at J, leaving 9 bases unmatched. Germline V gene lookup returns CDR1 SGHAT and CDR2 FQNNGV. The CDR3 sequence is 14 residues long. CDR3 bases: TGTGCCAGCAGCCGGACAGGGAACGGTGGGCCCCAGCATTTT. It is translated as CASSRTGNGGPQHF. Based on the CDR3 plus reference TRBV11-2 and TRBJ1-5, the full variable domain is EAGVAQSPRYKIIEKRQSVAFWCNPISGHATLYWYQQILGQGPKLLIQFQNNGVVDDSQLPKDRFSAERLKGVDSTLKIQPAKLEDSAVYLCASSRTGNGGPQHFGDGTRLSIL.

The chain is built from TRBV6-1 and TRBJ1-5, with 7 bases aligning to TRBD1. The CDR3 has 13 residues. The V gene end was trimmed by 6 bases and the J gene end by 6 bases; junction bases not matched to a gene: 5. Germline CDR1 MNHNS, CDR2 SASEGT. The CDR3 region is CASSVTGVQPQHF. CDR3 in DNA: TGTGCCAGCAGCGTAACAGGGGTTCAGCCCCAGCATTTT.

The rearrangement links TRBV28 to TRBJ1-2; 12 bases agree with TRBD1. V shed 7 bases, J shed 8 bases, and the junction held 14 bases outside the gene matches. This CDR3 is 16 amino acids long. In germline, CDR1 is MDHEN, CDR2 SYDVKM. CDR3 amino acids: CASTTTGTGGLYGYTF. CDR3 coding DNA: TGTGCCAGCACCACAACCGGGACAGGGGGCCTCTACGGCTACACCTTC.

This clone showed up just a few times. The chain has TRBV2 and TRBJ2-3; no firm D call. V was trimmed by 6 bases and J by 0 bases, leaving 10 bases between them. Germline V lookup: CDR1 SNHLY, CDR2 FYNNEI. There are 14 residues in the CDR3. The CDR3 region is CASRLASSTDTQYF. In nucleotides, the CDR3 is TGTGCCAGCAGACTTGCTTCTAGCACAGATACGCAGTATTTT.

The rearrangement links TRBV5-1 to TRBJ1-3; 9 bases map to TRBD1. Germline V gene lookup returns CDR1 SGHRS and CDR2 YFSETQ. V trimming: 5 bases; J trimming: 0 bases; junction bases outside the gene matches: 6. The CDR3 has 16 residues. The CDR3, as DNA: TGCGCCAGCAGTTATGGACAGGGGAGCTCTGGAAACACCATATATTTT. Its protein is CASSYGQGSSGNTIYF.

Points on this clone: The junction shows a germline mismatch at one end, possibly a read error. The V gene is TRBV5-4, the J gene TRBJ2-3; TRBD2 aligns across 13 bases. Germline V gene data show CDR1 as SGHNT and CDR2 as YYREEE (reference sequence). This CDR3 contains 16 residues. CDR3 protein: CASSPLLAGGPGTQYF. Here the CDR3 DNA reads TGCGCCAGCAGCCCCCTACTAGCGGGAGGGCCGGGTACGCAGTATTTT.

In its sample, this clone was seen a few times. The CDR3 region has the DNA TGTGCCAGCTCACAGGCGACAGGGGGCTTGGACGAGCAGTACTTC. Translated: CASSQATGGLDEQYF. The chain links TRBV18 to TRBJ2-7, with 10 bases that match TRBD1. The germline V gene has CDR1 KGHSH and CDR2 LQKENI. The J segment lost 5 bases and the V segment lost 4 bases, leaving 8 bases of the junction unmatched. CDR3 length: 15 amino acids. Full variable domain (outside the CDR3, taken from reference TRBV18 and TRBJ2-7): NAGVMQNPRHLVRRRGQEARLRCSPMKGHSHVYWYRQLPEEGLKFMVYLQKENIIDESGMPKERFSAEFPKEGPSILRIQQVVRGDSAAYFCASSQATGGLDEQYFGPGTRLTVT.

CDR3 DNA: TGTGCCAGCAGTTTATTTGGAGGGACCTACGAGCAGTACTTC. This sequence encodes CASSLFGGTYEQYF. The rearrangement links TRBV28 to TRBJ2-7, with D possibly TRBD2 on 6 matching bases. The CDR3 totals 14 residues. Trimming took 1 base from V and 2 from J, leaving 9 bases between them. Looked up from germline, CDR1 is MDHEN and CDR2 is SYDVKM.